A single sample gave rise to the 2 T cell receptor beta chains below, sequenced in a study of graft-versus-host responses after intestinal transplantation. Antigen specificity for these receptors is unknown. Using immunoSEQ multiplex PCR, the repertoire was profiled, and TCRdb retains in-frame clones only, with some absent. Among 90,000 to 150,000 clones listed, 80% to 95% were seen once. The sample in question was unstimulated CD4+ T cells sorted from spleen or lymph node cells, obtained before intestinal transplant. These receptors were collected from a human donor who received an intestinal transplant.

The CDR3 spells CASSLLGAAQETQYF. The CDR3 coding sequence is TGTGCCAGCAGCTTATTGGGGGCAGCTCAAGAGACCCAGTACTTC. This chain connects TRBV7-2 to TRBJ2-5; maybe TRBD1 (6 bases). The CDR3 spans 15 residues. Germline CDR1 reads SGHTA; CDR2 reads FQGNSA. V lost 2 bases, J lost 2 bases, and 12 bases lay in between.

The rearrangement joins TRBV2 to TRBJ2-5; D might be TRBD2 (6 bases). Between the trimmed V and J ends, which lost 7 bases and 5 bases, there was a span of 17 bases. The CDR3 sequence is 14 residues long. Germline V gene lookup returns CDR1 SNHLY and CDR2 FYNNEI. The CDR3 is CASKGERELETQYF. Here the CDR3 DNA reads TGTGCCAGCAAGGGAGAACGGGAGTTGGAGACCCAGTACTTC.